The entry below gives a single T cell receptor beta chain sequence along with its context. This clonotype was seen a few times. What this receptor recognizes is not known. Base qualities are not provided; no much larger clone lies one nucleotide away. V lost 4 bases and J lost 0 bases; the stretch between them is 8 bases long. CDR1 and CDR2 are read off the germline V gene (reference sequence) as SGHNT and YYREEE. Spanning cysteine to phenylalanine, the CDR3 consists of 14 amino acids. CDR3 DNA only is kept here, 42 bases in frame from base 1. Receptors were amplified or captured by RACE. Sequencing used a NextSeq 500. During library preparation, unique molecular identifiers were attached to individual cDNA molecules so that TCRs could be counted quantitatively and reproducibly. In the authors' own workflow: A median of about 89,000 TCRs per sample was observed, with a range of about 20,000 to 750,000. V, J and CDR3 annotation of the TCR reads was performed with the Decombinator software suite. To make PS versus PT1 abundance plots, every sample was subsampled to the same number of TCRs (28,000). Expanded TCRs were defined as absent before sensitization and observed at least eight times at the 2-week time point. The raw public data were reprocessed by TCRdb itself: fastp quality trimming at Q25, MiXCR clonotype calling, in-frame beta chains only. Merged by CDR3 protein, the rows form single entries marked with the most common genes and DNA. For this entry, the V and J calls and clone size follow TCRdb and not the study's own pipeline. Counted in this sample were approximately 90,000 distinct CDR3 sequences; 8.5% to 9% of them appeared once. About 3% of the sample is in the top ten clones.

The sample comes from a study of human T cells and chemical hapten exposure (dated by TCRdb to the early 2020s). In the study overall: The libraries were sequenced as a pool, and the TCR yield per sample differed mostly because of small variations in library volumes within the pool. Each blood RNA sample was used to sequence both TCR alpha and TCR beta chains. Peripheral blood TCR repertoire changes were tracked in vivo in alopecia patients during primary and secondary sensitization to the hapten diphenylcyclopropenone (DPC). What the study reported, not specific to this receptor: Repeated subsampling changed both the strength of the expansion versus patch-test correlation and the threshold at which that correlation became significant. No change with DPC sensitization was found in the number of TCRs above 1 in 1000 frequency, and no evidence of global repertoire structure alterations was found.

Sample time point, as interpreted from the label and publication: healthy volunteer bleed at 2 weeks. Total RNA was isolated from unfractionated whole blood collected in Tempus Blood RNA tubes. About five healthy volunteers acted as controls for TCR sequencing and had blood drawn at day 0, 2 weeks and 6 weeks. The rearrangement combines TRBV5-4 with TRBJ2-1; a confident D gene designation cannot be given. Sequenced: whole blood. The sequence derives from a female donor in good health. Some clones in this sample may be carry-over from other donors' samples. The DNA sequence is as follows: TGTGCCAGCAGCGGCACATTCTCCTACAATGAGCAGTTCTTC. This gives the protein CASSGTFSYNEQFF.